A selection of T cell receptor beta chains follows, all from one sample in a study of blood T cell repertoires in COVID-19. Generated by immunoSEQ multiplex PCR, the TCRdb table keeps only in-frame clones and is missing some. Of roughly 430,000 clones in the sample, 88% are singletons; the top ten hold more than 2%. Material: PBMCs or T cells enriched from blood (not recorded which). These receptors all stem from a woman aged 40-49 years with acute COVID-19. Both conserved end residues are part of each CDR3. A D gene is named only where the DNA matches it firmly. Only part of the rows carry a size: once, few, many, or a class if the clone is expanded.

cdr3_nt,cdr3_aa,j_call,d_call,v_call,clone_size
TGTGCCAGTAGTAGGACAGTTAATAGCAATCAGCCCCAGCATTTT,CASSRTVNSNQPQHF,TRBJ1-5,.,TRBV19,.
TGCGCCAGCAGCTTGGGGACTAGCGGGTTTCAGACCCAGTACTTC,CASSLGTSGFQTQYF,TRBJ2-5,TRBD2,TRBV5-1,.
TGTGCCAGCAGCCAAGATCGGGAGGGGTACTATGGCTACACCTTC,CASSQDREGYYGYTF,TRBJ1-2,.,TRBV4-2,once
TGTGCCAGCAGCCCCCGGACTAGCGGGGGGGTTGAGGAGACCCAGTACTTC,CASSPRTSGGVEETQYF,TRBJ2-5,TRBD2,TRBV7-9,.
TGTGCCACCAGCCCAACAGGACAGCCCCAGGGCACTGAAGCTTTCTTT,CATSPTGQPQGTEAFF,TRBJ1-1,.,TRBV15,.
TGTGCCTGGAAACTAGAATTCGATAAACCCTACGAGCAGTACTTC,CAWKLEFDKPYEQYF,TRBJ2-7,.,TRBV30,.
TGTGCCAGCAGTTTCGGAGGGAACGAGCAGTACTTC,CASSFGGNEQYF,TRBJ2-7,.,TRBV5-6,.
TGTGCCAGCGCGAGGGCCGCAACTAATGAAAAACTGTTTTTT,CASARAATNEKLFF,TRBJ1-4,.,TRBV6-5,.
TGTGCCAGCAGCCATAGTGCCGGGACAGGGATTGAAAAACTGTTTTTT,CASSHSAGTGIEKLFF,TRBJ1-4,TRBD1,TRBV3-1/TRBV3-2,.
TGCAGTGCTAGTGGCGATTATAGCAATCAGCCCCAGCATTTT,CSASGDYSNQPQHF,TRBJ1-5,.,TRBV20-1,.
TGTGCCAGCAGCTTGGCGGGACAGGGGGGAGTGAACACTGAAGCTTTCTTT,CASSLAGQGGVNTEAFF,TRBJ1-1,TRBD1,TRBV5-4,.